This T cell receptor beta chain was obtained from a study of PD-1 blockade in classical Hodgkin lymphoma. Study results and caveats: Prior therapy or disease activity may underlie the repertoire differences, whose causes remain undefined.

This CDR3 is 13 amino acids long. Germline trimming cut 0 bases from V and 7 bases from J; bases unmatched to any gene: 2. Germline CDR1 and CDR2: SGHRS and YFSETQ. Relapse was seen in all patients after autologous stem cell transplantation, and brentuximab vedotin exposure was variable. Clones were sequenced by immunoSEQ multiplex PCR, and TCRdb holds only the in-frame ones, with some missing. The table shows roughly 100,000 clones, with roughly 90% occurring only once. With regard to this clone: Its matching antigen is unknown.

This chain links TRBV5-1 with TRBJ2-7; 9 bases map to TRBD1. The sequencing used peripheral blood mononuclear cells (PBMCs), collected before the second cycle of nivolumab. This TCR derives from a human donor with classical Hodgkin lymphoma. CDR3 amino acids: CASSLDGTGEQYF. CDR3 bases: TGCGCCAGCAGCTTGGACGGGACAGGGGAGCAGTACTTC.